This passage covers 21 T cell receptor beta chains from one sample sequenced in a study of pediatric ulcerative colitis. The method was immunoSEQ multiplex PCR; TCRdb's version includes in-frame clones alone and lacks a portion of them. Of about 17,000 clones detected, about 76% appear once; the ten largest clones hold around 3.6%. During colonoscopy, one to two rectal pinch biopsies were collected. The sequencing input was gut tissue. The source of these receptors is a girl aged 5-17 years with moderate ulcerative colitis.

This chain connects TRBV28 to TRBJ1-2; no firm D call. V dropped 5 bases and J dropped 3 bases, with 10 bases sitting between them. The CDR3 covers 13 residues. Germline CDR1 is MDHEN and CDR2 is SYDVKM. CDR3 loop: CASSPSRYYGYTF. DNA of the CDR3: TGTGCCAGCAGTCCCTCCAGGTACTATGGCTACACCTTC.

The rearrangement links TRBV18 to TRBJ2-7, with 7 bases identical to TRBD2. In germline, CDR1 is KGHSH, CDR2 LQKENI. The CDR3 totals 13 residues. The J segment lost 12 bases and the V segment lost 6 bases, leaving 14 bases of the junction unmatched. The CDR3 DNA reads as TGTGCCAGCTCCCTCACCTTTGGGGACTACTCGTACTTC. As protein: CASSLTFGDYSYF.

The chain couples TRBV27 to TRBJ1-3; 8 bases agree with TRBD1. The CDR3 loop spans 14 amino acids. Germline V CDR1 and CDR2: MNHEY, SMNVEV (reference sequence). J gave up 4 bases and V 5 bases, and 4 bases lay outside the gene matches. In nucleotides, the CDR3 is TGTGCCAGCAGTCGGCAGGGGGCGGGAAACACCATATATTTT. Protein product: CASSRQGAGNTIYF.

This sequence joins TRBV19 and TRBJ2-7, with 8 nucleotides matching TRBD1. The CDR3 is made up of 12 amino acids. CDR1 and CDR2 from the germline V gene are LNHDA and SQIVND (reference sequence). V gave up 8 bases and J gave up 5 bases; unmatched junction bases: 5. Here the CDR3 DNA reads TGTGCCAGTGCACAGGGGGTCGACGAGCAGTACTTC. This encodes CASAQGVDEQYF.

This chain joins TRBV15 and TRBJ1-3; 7 bases are shared with TRBD1. The trim removed 0 bases at V and 3 bases at J, leaving 11 bases unmatched. The CDR3 length is 18 residues. The V gene's germline CDR1 is LNHNV and CDR2 YYDKDF (reference sequence). In DNA form, the CDR3 reads TGTGCCACCAGCAGAGACCAATTAGACAGGGTCGGTGGAAACACCATATATTTT. Residues: CATSRDQLDRVGGNTIYF.

V gene TRBV29-1 combines with J gene TRBJ2-1, with 9 bases that match TRBD2. CDR1 SQVTM and CDR2 ANQGSEA come from the germline V gene. After removal of 6 bases from V and 3 bases from J, the junction contained 6 bases not matched to a gene. CDR3 size: 14 residues. This CDR3 is CSVATSGNYNEQFF. Written as DNA, the CDR3 is TGCAGCGTAGCGACTAGCGGAAACTACAATGAGCAGTTCTTC.

This rearrangement joins TRBV6-5 to TRBJ1-2, with D hard to call. Germline CDR1 is MNHEY and CDR2 is SVGAGI. With 5 bases removed from V and 5 bases from J, the gap between germline ends came to 15 bases. This CDR3 contains 14 residues. The CDR3 DNA sequence: TGTGCCAGCAGTGGCAGGAACGCGGGGTATGGCTACACCTTC. Translated: CASSGRNAGYGYTF.

V gene TRBV5-1 combines with J gene TRBJ2-5, with TRBD2 matching 8 bases. This CDR3 has 17 amino acids. CDR1 and CDR2 from the germline V gene are SGHRS and YFSETQ. V gave up 0 bases and J gave up 5 bases; unmatched junction bases: 12. CDR3 coding DNA: TGCGCCAGCAGCTTGGTGTGGCAGCGGGGGACTGAGGAGACCCAGTACTTC. Protein product: CASSLVWQRGTEETQYF.

The chain employs TRBV28 and TRBJ1-4, with D possibly TRBD1 on 6 matching bases. CDR1 is MDHEN and CDR2 is SYDVKM in the germline V gene. The CDR3 has 14 residues. Trimming cost V 7 bases and J 7 bases, with 16 bases left between them. Here the CDR3 DNA reads TGTGCCAGCACCAAAGGGGGGCGGGTTGAAAAACTGTTTTTT. Amino acids: CASTKGGRVEKLFF.

V gene TRBV1 combines with J gene TRBJ2-5; TRBD2, the table's D call, was not compared with the DNA. TRBV1 is described as a pseudogene. There are 13 residues in the CDR3. CDR3 in DNA: TGCACCAGCAGCCCACTAGCCCAAGAGACCCAGTACTTC. Translating gives CTSSPLAQETQYF.

The rearrangement uses TRBV27 and TRBJ1-5, with 9 nucleotides matching TRBD1. The V and J ends lost 6 bases and 4 bases, in that order; junction bases with no gene match: 4. The CDR3 runs to 14 residues. Germline-derived CDR1 and CDR2 are MNHEY and SMNVEV (reference sequence). CDR3 coding DNA: TGTGCCAGCAGCGCGGACAGGGGTAATCAGCCCCAGCATTTT. This codes for CASSADRGNQPQHF.

The chain links TRBV9 to TRBJ1-4; D is undetermined. V lost 0 bases and J lost 2, with 5 bases in between. CDR3 length: 14 amino acids. The germline CDR1 and CDR2 sequences are SGDLS and YYNGEE. CDR3 protein: CASSVGPTNEKLFF. CDR3 coding DNA: TGTGCCAGCAGCGTAGGACCGACTAATGAAAAACTGTTTTTT.

This sequence joins TRBV6-1 and TRBJ1-2; no firm D call. The CDR3 has 15 residues. Per the germline V gene, CDR1 is MNHNS and CDR2 is SASEGT. The germline V and J ends were trimmed by 2 bases and 4 bases, with 14 bases remaining between them. The CDR3 spells CASSEPDIFGYGYTF. The CDR3 DNA reads as TGTGCCAGCAGTGAACCCGACATCTTTGGCTATGGCTACACCTTC.

The gene calls are TRBV5-1 and TRBJ2-5; D gene uncertain. The germline V gene encodes CDR1 SGHRS and CDR2 YFSETQ. The length of the CDR3 is 12 residues. Trimming pared 5 bases from V and 7 bases from J, leaving 12 bases between. In DNA, the CDR3 is TGCGCCAGCAGTAGTCTCGGCGGGACCCAGTACTTC. It encodes CASSSLGGTQYF. Using reference TRBV5-1 and TRBJ2-5 for the parts outside the CDR3, the full variable domain is KAGVTQTPRYLIKTRGQQVTLSCSPISGHRSVSWYQQTPGQGLQFLFEYFSETQRNKGNFPGRFSGRQFSNSRSEMNVSTLELGDSALYLCASSSLGGTQYFGPGTRLLVL.

This chain links TRBV18 with TRBJ1-3; 8 positions match TRBD1. V lost 5 bases and J lost 4; bases outside the gene matches: 7. CDR1 is KGHSH and CDR2 is LQKENI in the germline V gene. The CDR3 loop spans 15 amino acids. The CDR3, as DNA: TGTGCCAGCTCAATCCAGGGGGCAGACGGAAACACCATATATTTT. Its translation is CASSIQGADGNTIYF. Drawing the rest from reference TRBV18 and TRBJ1-3, the complete variable domain is NAGVMQNPRHLVRRRGQEARLRCSPMKGHSHVYWYRQLPEEGLKFMVYLQKENIIDESGMPKERFSAEFPKEGPSILRIQQVVRGDSAAYFCASSIQGADGNTIYFGEGSWLTVV.

V usage is TRBV2 and J usage is TRBJ1-2; D gene uncertain. CDR1 and CDR2 (germline): SNHLY, FYNNEI. The CDR3 is 14 amino acids. With 4 bases removed from V and 7 bases from J, the gap between germline ends came to 16 bases. The CDR3 DNA reads as TGTGCCAGCAGTGTCGCAGGCGTTGTGGGTGGCTACACCTTC. Its translation: CASSVAGVVGGYTF.

CDR3: CAISGGKVGYTF. For the CDR3, the DNA is TGTGCCATCAGTGGCGGGAAGGTTGGCTACACCTTC. This rearrangement joins TRBV10-3 to TRBJ1-2; D uncertain. This CDR3 region has 12 residues. Looked up from germline, CDR1 is ENHRY and CDR2 is SYGVKD. Trimming took off 4 bases at V and 7 bases at J, with 10 bases between the two ends.

This clone was seen more than once but under ten times. The rearrangement links TRBV15 to TRBJ2-3, with D maybe TRBD1 (6 bases). V lost 6 bases to trimming and J lost 2 bases, with 18 bases between them. The germline V gene encodes CDR1 LNHNV and CDR2 YYDKDF (reference sequence). The CDR3 has 16 amino acids. The CDR3 nucleotides read TGTGCCACCAGGACAGGCCTACACGCTGACACAGATACGCAGTATTTT. This sequence encodes CATRTGLHADTDTQYF.

The chain carries TRBV2 and TRBJ2-3, with D possibly being TRBD1 (5 bases). The CDR3 extends over 13 amino acids. The germline CDR1 and CDR2 sequences are SNHLY and FYNNEI. Trimming removed 5 bases at V and 2 bases at J, with 8 bases between. As DNA, the CDR3 is TGTGCCAGCAGTCGACAGATCACAGATACGCAGTATTTT. This gives the protein CASSRQITDTQYF.

The gene calls are TRBV5-1 and TRBJ1-3, with D unclear. Trimming shortened V by 4 bases and J by 10 bases, and 21 bases separated the two germline ends. The CDR3 spans 15 residues. Germline-derived CDR1 and CDR2 are SGHRS and YFSETQ. The CDR3 region is CASSLGRSGGETIYF. Here the CDR3 DNA reads TGCGCCAGCAGCCTAGGAAGGTCTGGCGGAGAGACCATATATTTT.

The chain has TRBV10-3 and TRBJ1-1; the D is unclear. The CDR3 has 12 residues. The V end lost 11 bases, the J end lost 3 bases, and 13 bases lay between the germline ends. The germline CDR1 and CDR2 sequences are ENHRY and SYGVKD. DNA for the CDR3: TGTGCCGCCGGTGTCATGGACACTGAAGCTTTCTTT. Its protein product is CAAGVMDTEAFF.